The clone carrying this TCR beta chain counts as large. Its antigen is undetermined. TCR libraries were prepared from around 14 ng of total RNA with the QIAseq Immune Repertoire TCR panel. One entry per CDR3 protein results from TCRdb running MiXCR on the reads. The sample shows about 460 distinct CDR3 sequences, around 6.2% of them seen only once. Four subsets defined by PD-1 and/or TIGIT were sorted from live CD3+CD8+TCRalphabeta+ cells. CDR3 size: 15 residues. Trimming left V 3 bases short and J 0 bases short, with 11 bases between. Germline CDR1 reads LNHDA; CDR2 reads SQIVND (reference sequence). The data were taken from a study of circulating CD8 cells and anti-PD-1 response in melanoma. Study information: Response groups: complete/partial responders versus stable/progressive non-responders.

The study's findings and limits: Most experiments lacked replicates. No tumor material was available, so peptide assays assessed reactivity. Diversity ranked highest in DNEG and lowest in TIGIT subsets.

The TCR comes from a human donor with melanoma. The chain is built from TRBV19 and TRBJ1-2; D gene ambiguous. The sample in question was CD8+ T cells from PBMCs, obtained at baseline or after one month of anti-PD-1 therapy (not recorded which). CDR3 sequence (DNA): TGTGCCAGTAGTATTACTGGGCAAGCTAACTATGGCTACACCTTC. Protein product: CASSITGQANYGYTF.